The present TCR beta chain was sequenced within a study of cytomegalovirus exposure and HLA in healthy donors. General observations from the study: Analysis performed later showed TCR beta chains linked to HLA being more clonally expanded than equally common others. Associated with cytomegalovirus, according to the listing, were 150 to 200 TCR beta chains.

The PCR used 60 Vbeta and 13 Jbeta primers. Produced via immunoSEQ multiplex PCR; TCRdb's table is partial and in-frame only. The sample has over 100,000 clones, over 60% seen once. CDR3 length equals 16 residues. V trimming: 5 bases; J trimming: 3 bases; junction bases outside the gene matches: 6. Germline V gene data show CDR1 as SNHLY and CDR2 as FYNNEI. This clone was detected only a few times. Its cognate antigen is unknown. J is TRBJ1-5 and V is TRBV2; 11 positions agree with TRBD1. Sequenced sample: PBMCs. This receptor was taken from a man aged 25 to 45 in good health and CMV-seropositive. CDR3 sequence (DNA): TGTGCCAGCAGTAGGGACAGGGGGAACGTCAATCAGCCCCAGCATTTT. It yields the protein CASSRDRGNVNQPQHF.